This T cell receptor beta chain derives from a study of technical replicates of blood from a handful of donors. The germline gives CDR1 SGDLS, CDR2 YYNGEE. CDR3 size: 18 residues. Trimming removed 2 bases from V and 3 bases from J; junction bases left unmatched: 10. The repertoire was sequenced with immunoSEQ multiplex PCR; TCRdb's copy has only in-frame clones and lacks some. The sample carries about 16,000 clones, around nine tenths recorded once. Sequencing was carried out using PBMCs. The chain is built from TRBV9 and TRBJ2-2; the match to TRBD2 covers 10 bases. The source is a human donor in good health. CDR3 nucleotides: TGTGCCAGCAGCGTGGCAGTAGGGGGGACTAGCGACACCGGGGAGCTGTTTTTT. Amino acid sequence: CASSVAVGGTSDTGELFF. Variable domain in full (rest from reference TRBV9 and TRBJ2-2): DSGVTQTPKHLITATGQRVTLRCSPRSGDLSVYWYQQSLDQGLQFLIQYYNGEERAKGNILERFSAQQFPDLHSELNLSSLELGDSALYFCASSVAVGGTSDTGELFFGEGSRLTVL.